What follows describes a single TCR beta chain. The data derive from a study of control samples from healthy donors and cancer patients. V lost 6 bases and J lost 0, with 15 bases in between. Germline V gene lookup returns CDR1 MDHEN and CDR2 SYDVKM. The CDR3 is made up of 15 amino acids. Here immunoSEQ multiplex PCR was the method, and the copy in TCRdb shows in-frame clones only, minus some. This sample carries 130,000 or so clones, just under 90% of them seen once, and the ten largest clones take approximately 8%. The receptor was isolated from a man aged 45 to 65 with head and neck cancer. The chain links TRBV28 to TRBJ2-7, with a possible D match to TRBD2 (6 bases). The sample comprised PBMCs. DNA for the CDR3: TGTGCCAGCAGCCGGCCTAGCGCCTACTCCTACGAGCAGTACTTC. Translating it yields CASSRPSAYSYEQYF.